These 21 T cell receptor beta chains were all obtained from the same sample, sequenced in a study of blood T cell repertoires in COVID-19. Sequencing was performed with immunoSEQ multiplex PCR; in TCRdb, only in-frame clones are kept and a portion is missing. In the table there are about 280,000 clones, 83% of which are singletons. The sequencing sample was made of peripheral blood. The receptor source for this set is a woman aged 45-65 years who had recovered from COVID-19.

This rearrangement joins TRBV18 to TRBJ2-5; D remains unclear. From germline, CDR1 is KGHSH and CDR2 LQKENI. The CDR3 covers 14 residues. The V end was cut by 3 bases, the J end by 3 bases, with 11 bases between. The CDR3 nucleotides read TGTGCCAGCTCACCCCCCTCGCAGGAAGAGACCCAGTACTTC. Its translation: CASSPPSQEETQYF.

The CDR3 loop reads CASSGGRLGEQFF. The CDR3 DNA follows: TGTGCCAGCAGTGGCGGGCGGTTGGGTGAGCAGTTCTTC. The rearrangement joins TRBV12-3 or TRBV12-4 to TRBJ2-1; perhaps TRBD2 as D (5 bases). V was shortened by 5 bases and J by 9 bases, with 14 bases between the two germline ends. The CDR3 sequence is 13 residues long.

The CDR3, as DNA: TGCGCCAGCAGCTTGAAGGCCGGGAGGGCCAGTGAGACCCAGTACTTC. Its translation is CASSLKAGRASETQYF. The chain combines TRBV5-1 with TRBJ2-5, with TRBD2 identical over 8 bases. Germline V lookup: CDR1 SGHRS, CDR2 YFSETQ. CDR3 length equals 16 residues. After removal of 1 base from V and 5 bases from J, the junction contained 10 bases not matched to a gene.

The gene calls are TRBV10-2 and TRBJ1-3; weak D call: TRBD1 (5 bases). The V gene's germline CDR1 is WSHSY and CDR2 SAAADI. The CDR3 has 14 residues. The ends were cut back, 6 bases at V and 0 bases at J, with 9 bases in the middle. The CDR3 DNA sequence: TGCGCCAGCAGGACGGACATCTCTGGAAACACCATATATTTT. Amino acids: CASRTDISGNTIYF.

This clone was seen a single time. The chain carries TRBV7-2 and TRBJ2-1; TRBD2 matches 10 bases. The CDR3 is 14 residues long. J lost 8 bases, V lost 4 bases, and 5 bases had no gene match. The germline V gene encodes CDR1 SGHTA and CDR2 FQGNSA. The CDR3 is CASSSGLATHEQFF. The CDR3 DNA reads as TGTGCCAGCAGCTCGGGACTAGCGACACATGAGCAGTTCTTC.

This sequence joins TRBV9 and TRBJ1-2; weak D call: TRBD1 (5 bases). Germline V gene data show CDR1 as SGDLS and CDR2 as YYNGEE. This CDR3 is 13 amino acids long. V was pared by 3 bases and J by 4 bases, with 10 bases between. CDR3 nucleotide sequence: TGTGCCAGCAGCGGCGACGACAGCTATGGCTACACCTTC. Translation: CASSGDDSYGYTF.

The chain joins TRBV28 to TRBJ1-5, with 7 bases aligning to TRBD1. After removal of 1 base from V and 6 bases from J, the junction contained 3 bases not matched to a gene. Germline CDR1 reads MDHEN; CDR2 reads SYDVKM. The CDR3 contains 14 residues. This chain's CDR3 is CASSLFTGAQPQHF. The CDR3 DNA is TGTGCCAGCAGTTTATTTACAGGGGCTCAGCCCCAGCATTTT.

At least ten counts were recorded for this clone. The rearrangement uses TRBV27 and TRBJ1-6; TRBD1 aligns across 7 bases. The germline gives CDR1 MNHEY, CDR2 SMNVEV (reference sequence). The CDR3 has 18 residues. J gave up 3 bases and V 8 bases, and 16 bases lay outside the gene matches. The CDR3 is CASGFPLRRDSYNSPLHF. CDR3 DNA sequence: TGTGCCAGCGGATTTCCCCTCCGCCGGGACAGCTATAATTCACCCCTCCACTTT.

V and J are TRBV28 and TRBJ1-5; D unclear. V lost 4 bases and J 3 bases, leaving 10 bases between the germline ends. Germline V lookup: CDR1 MDHEN, CDR2 SYDVKM. The CDR3 has 14 amino acids. CDR3 DNA sequence: TGTGCCAGCAGTTCTCCACAGCTCAATCAGCCCCAGCATTTT. This sequence encodes CASSSPQLNQPQHF.

This chain links TRBV19 with TRBJ2-1, with 9 bases fitting TRBD2. Trimming took 6 bases from V and 5 from J; bases not matched to a gene: 11. This CDR3 spans 16 amino acids. Germline-derived CDR1 and CDR2 are LNHDA and SQIVND (reference sequence). CDR3 sequence (DNA): TGTGCCAGTAGACGTATTAGCGGGAGAGAGAACAATGAGCAGTTCTTC. Amino acids: CASRRISGRENNEQFF.

The chain joins TRBV4-2 to TRBJ2-7, with a tentative D call TRBD2 (6 bases). The germline V and J ends were trimmed by 3 bases and 6 bases, with 21 bases remaining between them. This CDR3 contains 16 residues. The V gene's germline CDR1 is LGHNA and CDR2 YNFKEQ. The CDR3 nucleotides are TGTGCCAGCAGCCATACCCCGGGAGAGGGCTTTCTCGAGCAGTACTTC. Encoded protein: CASSHTPGEGFLEQYF.

This sequence joins TRBV5-1 and TRBJ2-3; 8 bases map to TRBD1. The CDR3 covers 14 residues. Germline assignment: CDR1 SGHRS and CDR2 YFSETQ. J gave up 5 bases and V 0 bases, and 2 bases lay outside the gene matches. The CDR3 sequence: CASSLDRGRDTQYF. The CDR3 DNA is TGCGCCAGCAGCTTGGACAGGGGGAGAGATACGCAGTATTTT.

This clone was seen repeatedly, ten times or more. The sample has other DNA sequences that encode this CDR3 too. The CDR3: CASSSPGLSYEQYF. For the CDR3, the DNA is TGTGCCAGCAGTTCCCCAGGGCTCTCCTACGAGCAGTACTTC. The chain combines TRBV6-2 or TRBV6-3 with TRBJ2-7, with D tentatively TRBD1 (5 bases). Looked up from germline, CDR1 is MNHEY and CDR2 is SVGEGT. V was cut by 4 bases and J by 0 bases, with 10 bases left in between. This CDR3 has 14 residues.

The sample holds one count of this clone. The rearrangement joins TRBV18 to TRBJ2-1; TRBD1 might be the D (6 bases). Germline CDR1 KGHSH, CDR2 LQKENI. Trimming pared 3 bases from V and 6 bases from J, leaving 18 bases between. The CDR3 loop spans 16 amino acids. This CDR3 is CASSPATGTVPNEQFF. CDR3 sequence (DNA): TGTGCCAGCTCACCGGCTACAGGGACGGTACCCAATGAGCAGTTCTTC.

As DNA, the CDR3 is TGTGCCAGCAGCCCGGGAGGTGGCGACACCGGGGAGCTGTTTTTT. This sequence encodes CASSPGGGDTGELFF. The rearrangement joins TRBV9 to TRBJ2-2, with 7 bases lining up with TRBD2. The CDR3 is 15 residues long. V was pared by 4 bases and J by 3 bases, with 6 bases of the junction left unmatched. CDR1 and CDR2 (germline): SGDLS, YYNGEE.

The gene calls are TRBV7-3 and TRBJ2-3; D ambiguous. Trimming cost V 2 bases and J 6 bases, with 12 bases left between them. CDR1 is SGHTA, CDR2 FQGTGA, per germline. The CDR3 is 14 residues long. The CDR3 spells CASSLGPPSDTQYF. The DNA of the CDR3 is TGTGCCAGCAGCTTAGGGCCACCTTCCGATACGCAGTATTTT.

The rearrangement uses TRBV18 and TRBJ2-5, with 8 bases fitting TRBD1. This CDR3 has 16 residues. V lost 2 bases, J lost 5 bases, and 10 bases stayed unmatched. Germline-derived CDR1 and CDR2 are KGHSH and LQKENI. DNA for the CDR3: TGTGCCAGCTCACCAACCGGACAGGGAGGTTGGGAGACCCAGTACTTC. Its protein is CASSPTGQGGWETQYF.

V and J are TRBV7-7 and TRBJ2-3, with a weak D call TRBD2 (7 bases). In germline, CDR1 is SSHAT, CDR2 FNYEAQ (reference sequence). There are 15 residues in the CDR3. Trimming removed 3 bases from V and 1 base from J, with 11 bases in between. In DNA form, the CDR3 reads TGTGCCAGCAGCTTGGGAGGGGGACGCACAGATACGCAGTATTTT. It yields the protein CASSLGGGRTDTQYF.

The CDR3: CASSQTLAGGQDITDTQYF. The CDR3 nucleotides are TGTGCCAGCAGCCAAACGCTAGCGGGGGGCCAAGACATCACAGATACGCAGTATTTT. V gene TRBV3-1 (or the pseudogene TRBV3-2) combines with J gene TRBJ2-3, with 11 bases aligning to TRBD2. The J segment lost 2 bases and the V segment lost 2 bases, leaving 12 bases of the junction unmatched. This CDR3 contains 19 residues. Germline CDR1 reads LGHDT; CDR2 reads YNNKEL (reference sequence).

This chain uses TRBV23-1 with TRBJ1-2; D may be TRBD1 (5 bases). TRBV23-1 has ORF status, its function being uncertain. The germline V and J ends were trimmed by 3 bases and 0 bases, with 17 bases remaining between them. The CDR3 has 17 residues. The DNA of the CDR3 is TGCGCCAGCAGTCAGGCCCCCCTAGCGGGGGCTAACTATGGCTACACCTTC. Its protein product is CASSQAPLAGANYGYTF.

This chain uses TRBV6-2 or TRBV6-3 with TRBJ2-7; TRBD2 agrees at 8 bases. Germline V lookup: CDR1 MNHEY, CDR2 SVGEGT. The ends lost 6 bases at V and 6 bases at J; junction bases unmatched: 10. The CDR3 loop spans 14 amino acids. The CDR3 here is CASSQHGLAFEQYF. The DNA of the CDR3 is TGTGCCAGCAGCCAACACGGACTAGCTTTCGAGCAGTACTTC.